The 18 T cell receptor beta chains listed next were all sequenced from one sample in a study of CD8+CD57+ T cells in acquired aplastic anemia. The use of genomic DNA as template underpinned the TCR beta VDJ and CDR3 profiling. TCRdb used MiXCR to reprocess the reads, holding one entry per CDR3 protein. The sample contains 170,000 or so distinct CDR3 sequences, more than 40% of which appear only once. Patients selected for sequencing had displayed CD8+CD57+ cell expansion by flow cytometry. Sequenced input: sorted CD4+, CD8+, or CD8+CD57+ T cells (not recorded which) from PBMCs. These receptors were taken from a human donor with aplastic anemia.

In this sample, this clonotype turned up many times. The rearrangement uses TRBV7-9 and TRBJ1-4, with D perhaps TRBD1 (6 bases). V was clipped by 5 bases and J by 8 bases, with 24 bases between them. This CDR3 spans 17 amino acids. Germline V gene data show CDR1 as SEHNR and CDR2 as FQNEAQ (reference sequence). The CDR3 spells CASSPNPGTGSGEKLFF. CDR3 DNA: TGTGCCAGCAGCCCCAATCCGGGAACAGGGAGCGGAGAAAAACTGTTTTTT.

The V and J genes are TRBV7-2 and TRBJ1-5; no definite D call. This CDR3 has 14 amino acids. Germline loops: CDR1 SGHTA, CDR2 FQGNSA. The V end lost 1 base, the J end lost 5 bases, and 9 bases lay between the germline ends. The CDR3 DNA reads as TGTGCCAGCAGCTTAGGGAACAGTCATCAGCCCCAGCATTTT. Protein product: CASSLGNSHQPQHF.

In its sample, this clonotype was seen many times. The V call is TRBV2, the J call TRBJ1-3; 10 bases line up with TRBD1. CDR1 and CDR2 from the germline V gene are SNHLY and FYNNEI. The CDR3 covers 15 residues. Unmatched junction bases numbered 2, after V lost 4 bases and J lost 2 bases. The CDR3 sequence: CASSAGTGAGNTIYF. The CDR3 region has the DNA TGTGCCAGCAGTGCCGGGACAGGGGCTGGAAACACCATATATTTT.

This clonotype was detected many times. The chain uses TRBV24-1 and TRBJ1-1; 8 bases match TRBD1. V trimming: 10 bases; J trimming: 1 base; junction bases outside the gene matches: 4. CDR1 and CDR2 (germline): KGHDR, SFDVKD. This CDR3 spans 13 amino acids. The CDR3 protein is CATKDRGNTEAFF. CDR3 DNA sequence: TGTGCCACGAAAGACAGGGGGAACACTGAAGCTTTCTTT.

A note on this clonotype: This likely comes from a read error, as the CDR3 has no conserved phenylalanine or tryptophan at its end. The chain recombines TRBV6-2 or TRBV6-3 with TRBJ2-7; TRBD1 matches at 7 bases. V dropped 5 bases and J dropped 0; count of bases not matched to a gene: 7. The CDR3 is 15 amino acids. CDR1 is MNHEY, CDR2 SVGEGT, per germline. The chain's CDR3 is CASSLQGESSYEQYL. The CDR3 DNA reads TGTGCCAGCAGTCTTCAGGGGGAGAGCTCCTACGAGCAGTACCTC.

The J gene is TRBJ1-6, the V gene TRBV25-1; 10 bases fit TRBD1. The germline V gene encodes CDR1 MGHDK and CDR2 SYGVNS. The CDR3 has 14 residues. The V gene end was trimmed by 2 bases and the J gene end by 9 bases; junction bases not matched to a gene: 1. The CDR3 DNA sequence: TGTGCCAGCAGTGAAGGGACAGGGGTTTCACCCCTCCACTTT. It is translated as CASSEGTGVSPLHF.

This clonotype has a handful of counts. The chain employs TRBV18 and TRBJ1-4; 11 nucleotides line up with TRBD1. The V gene's germline CDR1 is KGHSH and CDR2 LQKENI. The length of the CDR3 is 16 residues. J gave up 3 bases and V 5 bases, and 5 bases lay outside the gene matches. This CDR3 is CASSSGQGDSNEKLFF. The CDR3, as DNA: TGTGCCAGCTCATCGGGACAGGGGGACTCTAATGAAAAACTGTTTTTT. Looking up the rest from reference TRBV18 and TRBJ1-4 gives the full variable domain: NAGVMQNPRHLVRRRGQEARLRCSPMKGHSHVYWYRQLPEEGLKFMVYLQKENIIDESGMPKERFSAEFPKEGPSILRIQQVVRGDSAAYFCASSSGQGDSNEKLFFGSGTQLSVL.

The CDR3: CSARVYYGYTF. The CDR3 bases are TGCAGTGCTAGAGTATACTATGGCTACACCTTC. V gene TRBV20-1 combines with J gene TRBJ1-2; D ambiguous. The CDR3 spans 11 residues. The V gene lost 1 base and the J gene lost 3 bases, with 3 bases spanning the gap. Germline lookup yields CDR1 DFQATT and CDR2 SNEGSKA (reference sequence).

At least ten counts were recorded for this clonotype. The chain carries TRBV7-6 and TRBJ2-7, with D perhaps matching TRBD1 (6 bases). V was pared by 2 bases and J by 1 base, with 21 bases between. The CDR3 contains 18 residues. The V gene's germline CDR1 is SGHVS and CDR2 FNYEAQ. The CDR3 protein is CASSLYSAADRRSYEQYF. The CDR3 nucleotides are TGTGCCAGCAGCTTATATAGCGCGGCGGACAGACGTTCCTACGAGCAGTACTTC. The variable domain in full, completed from reference TRBV7-6 and TRBJ2-7, reads GAGVSQSPRYKVTKRGQDVALRCDPISGHVSLYWYRQALGQGPEFLTYFNYEAQQDKSGLPNDRFSAERPEGSISTLTIQRTEQRDSAMYRCASSLYSAADRRSYEQYFGPGTRLTVT.

The CDR3 is CAISSRDLVDGYTF. DNA for the CDR3: TGTGCCATCAGTTCGAGGGATCTCGTTGATGGCTACACCTTC. This chain links TRBV10-3 with TRBJ1-2; D not certain. The germline V and J ends were trimmed by 5 bases and 6 bases, with 16 bases remaining between them. CDR1 and CDR2 from the germline V gene are ENHRY and SYGVKD. The CDR3 spans 14 residues.

This clonotype was seen many times. J is TRBJ1-3 and V is TRBV29-1; D gene ambiguous. The CDR3 has 13 residues. V was pared by 6 bases and J by 0 bases, with 9 bases between. CDR1 and CDR2 from the germline V gene are SQVTM and ANQGSEA. CDR3 residues: CSVSDGSGNTIYF. In DNA form, the CDR3 reads TGCAGCGTATCAGATGGCTCTGGAAACACCATATATTTT.

The V and J genes are TRBV2 and TRBJ1-1; 9 bases are a match to TRBD1. Germline CDR1 is SNHLY and CDR2 is FYNNEI. This CDR3 contains 14 residues. V lost 4 bases, J lost 1 base, and 1 base stayed unmatched. In nucleotides, the CDR3 is TGTGCCAGCAGTGGGGACAGGGAGAACACTGAAGCTTTCTTT. Translated, it gives CASSGDRENTEAFF.

This clonotype was picked up a small number of times. The chain recombines TRBV7-3 with TRBJ2-3; 11 bases map to TRBD1. Per germline, CDR1 SGHTA and CDR2 FQGTGA. Trimming cost V 7 bases and J 3 bases; bases outside gene matches: 3. This CDR3 comprises 14 residues. The CDR3 nucleotides are TGTGCCAGCACGGACAGGGGGCTGACAGATACGCAGTATTTT. It yields the protein CASTDRGLTDTQYF.

The chain combines TRBV2 with TRBJ1-6; the match to TRBD1 covers 9 bases. The junction had 3 bases not matched to a gene; V was cut back by 6 bases and J by 6 bases. CDR3 length: 14 residues. Germline-derived CDR1 and CDR2 are SNHLY and FYNNEI. The CDR3, as DNA: TGTGCCAGCAGGATGGACAGGGGTAATTCACCCCTCCACTTT. Translated, it gives CASRMDRGNSPLHF.

This clonotype was found many times. This sequence joins TRBV5-1 and TRBJ2-1, with 8 nucleotides matching TRBD2. This CDR3 is 15 amino acids long. V was pared by 3 bases and J by 8 bases, with 10 bases of the junction left unmatched. Germline V gene sequence: CDR1 SGHRS, CDR2 YFSETQ. The CDR3 nucleotides are TGCGCCAGCAGCTGGGAAGCGGGAGCGGCCGATGAGCAGTTCTTC. It yields the protein CASSWEAGAADEQFF.

This clonotype came up many times. The chain links TRBV19 to TRBJ1-1; D possibly corresponds to TRBD1 (6 bases). CDR1 is LNHDA, CDR2 SQIVND, per germline (reference sequence). The CDR3 has 16 amino acids. Trimming pared 5 bases from V and 3 bases from J, leaving 19 bases between. Here the CDR3 reads CASSLRAGTPYTEAFF. As DNA, the CDR3 is TGTGCCAGTAGTCTACGGGCCGGGACACCCTACACTGAAGCTTTCTTT.

This clonotype was recorded at least ten times. This chain uses TRBV7-3 with TRBJ2-1; 9 bases map to TRBD2. The V gene end was trimmed by 3 bases and the J gene end by 1 base; junction bases not matched to a gene: 1. CDR3 length: 15 residues. CDR1 and CDR2 from the germline V gene are SGHTA and FQGTGA. This CDR3 reads CASSFLAGSYNEQFF. In nucleotides, the CDR3 is TGTGCCAGCAGCTTTCTAGCGGGGTCCTACAATGAGCAGTTCTTC.

The chain recombines TRBV20-1 with TRBJ2-5, with TRBD2 matching 12 bases. Germline V gene data show CDR1 as DFQATT and CDR2 as SNEGSKA (reference sequence). V shed 6 bases and J 5 bases; nucleotides not matched to a gene: 13. This CDR3 has 16 residues. The CDR3 DNA sequence: TGCAGTGCCAGCAGCCCTAGAACTAGCGGGGGGGAGACCCAGTACTTC. This translates into CSASSPRTSGGETQYF.